The 27 T cell receptor beta chains given below trace back to one sample, sequenced in a study of CD8 T cells in Susac syndrome. An input of about 0.5 to 1 ug of RNA was subjected to reverse transcription using random hexamers. TCRdb called the immunoSEQ multiplex PCR reads again in MiXCR, with one record for every CDR3 protein. The sample contains 110,000 to 150,000 distinct CDR3 sequences, approximately 95% of which appear only once. Sequences were obtained from CD8+ T cells from PBMCs. The receptors were sampled from a human donor in good health.

The chain combines TRBV7-9 with TRBJ2-1, with 9 bases matching TRBD1. The germline V gene encodes CDR1 SEHNR and CDR2 FQNEAQ (reference sequence). Trimming removed 4 bases from V and 3 bases from J; junction bases left unmatched: 7. CDR3 length equals 16 residues. CDR3 residues: CASSYPPGQGYNEQFF. CDR3 nucleotide sequence: TGTGCCAGCAGCTACCCTCCGGGACAGGGCTACAATGAGCAGTTCTTC.

The chain employs TRBV15 and TRBJ2-1, with 9 bases fitting TRBD2. Germline lookup yields CDR1 LNHNV and CDR2 YYDKDF (reference sequence). The V and J ends lost 0 bases and 9 bases, in that order; junction bases with no gene match: 9. The CDR3 consists of 16 residues. The CDR3 region has the DNA TGTGCCACCAGCAGAGATAATAGCGGGAGTTCGGTTGAGCAGTTCTTC. Residues: CATSRDNSGSSVEQFF. Drawing the rest from reference TRBV15 and TRBJ2-1, the complete variable domain is DAMVIQNPRYQVTQFGKPVTLSCSQTLNHNVMYWYQQKSSQAPKLLFHYYDKDFNNEADTPDNFQSRRPNTSFCFLDIRSPGLGDTAMYLCATSRDNSGSSVEQFFGPGTRLTVL.

CDR3 DNA: TGCAGTGCCACGGACAGATACTCCTACGAGCAGTACTTC. Its translation is CSATDRYSYEQYF. J is TRBJ2-7 and V is TRBV20-1, with D possibly TRBD1 on 6 matching bases. CDR1 and CDR2 (germline): DFQATT, SNEGSKA (reference sequence). The CDR3 has 13 residues. V lost 6 bases and J lost 0, with 12 bases in between.

This chain links TRBV14 with TRBJ2-3; TRBD2 matches at 7 bases. CDR3 size: 15 residues. CDR1 is SGHDN and CDR2 is FVKESK in the germline V gene. Losses at the gene ends were 1 base for V and 3 bases for J; bases not matched to a gene: 4. DNA of the CDR3: TGTGCCAGCAGCCAAGTTGGGAGGGAGACAGATACGCAGTATTTT. This translates into CASSQVGRETDTQYF. The variable domain in full, with the rest retrieved from reference TRBV14 and TRBJ2-3, is EAGVTQFPSHSVIEKGQTVTLRCDPISGHDNLYWYRRVMGKEIKFLLHFVKESKQDESGMPNNRFLAERTGGTYSTLKVQPAELEDSGVYFCASSQVGRETDTQYFGPGTRLTVL.

J is TRBJ1-1 and V is TRBV30, with D possibly matching TRBD1 (6 bases). Germline values: CDR1 GTSNPN, CDR2 SVGIG (reference sequence). V shed 3 bases and J shed 4 bases, with 12 bases lying between them. This CDR3 is built from 13 residues. The CDR3 nucleotides read TGTGCCTGGAGCCCGGGACAACGCACTGAAGCTTTCTTT. This encodes CAWSPGQRTEAFF.

The chain uses TRBV7-2 and TRBJ2-7; 10 nucleotides align to TRBD2. There are 17 residues in the CDR3. Germline trimming cut 4 bases from V and 0 bases from J; bases unmatched to any gene: 9. Germline V gives CDR1 SGHTA, CDR2 FQGNSA. The CDR3 coding sequence is TGTGCCAGCAGCTCACACGACCCTAGCGGGAGCTCCTACGAGCAGTACTTC. Translated: CASSSHDPSGSSYEQYF.

The chain is built from TRBV9 and TRBJ1-2, with D unresolved. Deletions cut 2 bases from V and 0 bases from J, with 5 bases between. The CDR3 is made up of 13 amino acids. Germline V gene lookup returns CDR1 SGDLS and CDR2 YYNGEE. CDR3: CASSVRANYGYTF. The CDR3 nucleotides read TGTGCCAGCAGCGTCCGTGCTAACTATGGCTACACCTTC.

V is TRBV14 and J is TRBJ1-1; TRBD1 aligns across 7 bases. CDR3 length: 14 amino acids. J gave up 3 bases and V 1 base, and 2 bases lay outside the gene matches. Germline V gives CDR1 SGHDN, CDR2 FVKESK. CDR3 coding DNA: TGTGCCAGCAGCCAAGCCGACAGGGACACTGAAGCTTTCTTT. Its translation: CASSQADRDTEAFF.

The J gene is TRBJ1-2, the V gene TRBV29-1; 10 positions match TRBD1. Germline V gene lookup returns CDR1 SQVTM and CDR2 ANQGSEA. Germline trimming cut 6 bases from V and 4 bases from J; bases unmatched to any gene: 5. The CDR3 totals 13 residues. For the CDR3, the DNA is TGCAGCGTCCGGGACAGGGGAAGCTATGGCTACACCTTC. It encodes CSVRDRGSYGYTF.

The V call is TRBV28, the J call TRBJ1-2; 10 nucleotides agree with TRBD1. The J segment lost 3 bases and the V segment lost 2 bases, leaving 3 bases of the junction unmatched. The germline V gene encodes CDR1 MDHEN and CDR2 SYDVKM. This CDR3 has 15 residues. The CDR3 reads CASSLGQGDYYGYTF. The CDR3 DNA reads TGTGCCAGCAGTTTAGGACAGGGGGACTACTATGGCTACACCTTC.

The chain carries TRBV27 and TRBJ1-2; 7 positions agree with TRBD1. This CDR3 has 13 amino acids. Germline lookup yields CDR1 MNHEY and CDR2 SMNVEV (reference sequence). Losses at the gene ends were 3 bases for V and 4 bases for J; bases not matched to a gene: 2. Written as DNA, the CDR3 is TGTGCCAGCAGTTTCCGGACAGGCTATGGCTACACCTTC. This translates into CASSFRTGYGYTF.

The chain uses TRBV20-1 and TRBJ1-2, with D possibly matching TRBD1 (5 bases). V was trimmed by 0 bases and J by 4 bases, leaving 15 bases between them. The CDR3 loop spans 15 amino acids. Per the germline V gene, CDR1 is DFQATT and CDR2 is SNEGSKA (reference sequence). CDR3 region: CSARDVGRLGYGYTF. CDR3 coding DNA: TGCAGTGCTAGAGATGTGGGACGGCTTGGCTATGGCTACACCTTC.

The DNA for the CDR3 is TGTGCCAGCAGCCCAGGACAGGAGCTTTACGAGCAGTACTTC. Translation: CASSPGQELYEQYF. The chain employs TRBV28 and TRBJ2-7; TRBD1 matches at 7 bases. CDR3 length: 14 residues. Unmatched junction bases numbered 9, after V lost 6 bases and J lost 4 bases. Germline assignment: CDR1 MDHEN and CDR2 SYDVKM.

The chain joins TRBV24-1 to TRBJ2-5; 9 bases map to TRBD2. The germline gives CDR1 KGHDR, CDR2 SFDVKD. This CDR3 has 15 amino acids. Unmatched junction bases numbered 4, after V lost 4 bases and J lost 2 bases. CDR3 sequence: CATSEFLAGQETQYF. DNA of the CDR3: TGTGCCACCAGTGAATTCCTAGCGGGGCAAGAGACCCAGTACTTC.

The genes are TRBV7-9 and TRBJ2-7, with 7 bases matching TRBD1. In germline, CDR1 is SEHNR, CDR2 FQNEAQ (reference sequence). Losses at the gene ends were 5 bases for V and 9 bases for J; bases not matched to a gene: 10. This CDR3 has 13 residues. This CDR3 reads CASSRGTDGRQYF. CDR3 DNA sequence: TGTGCCAGCAGCCGAGGGACAGACGGACGGCAGTACTTC.

CDR3 sequence: CASSVGIFSGANVLTF. The CDR3, as DNA: TGTGCCAGCAGCGTAGGGATCTTCTCTGGGGCCAACGTCCTGACTTTC. The rearrangement joins TRBV9 to TRBJ2-6; D ambiguous. The V gene's germline CDR1 is SGDLS and CDR2 YYNGEE. V lost 0 bases and J lost 0, with 7 bases in between. This CDR3 spans 16 amino acids.

This clonotype was observed a single time. The J gene is TRBJ2-5, the V gene TRBV6-5; D may be TRBD2 (6 bases). The V gene lost 6 bases and the J gene lost 1 base, with 15 bases spanning the gap. This CDR3 has 15 residues. The germline V gene encodes CDR1 MNHEY and CDR2 SVGAGI. The CDR3 DNA is TGTGCCAGCAGAGACACGGGACTGAGCCAAGAGACCCAGTACTTC. It encodes CASRDTGLSQETQYF.

The chain has TRBV28 and TRBJ1-1; D perhaps matches TRBD1 (6 bases). Per germline, CDR1 MDHEN and CDR2 SYDVKM. This CDR3 has 14 amino acids. V dropped 3 bases and J dropped 1 base, with 9 bases sitting between them. The chain's CDR3 is CASSLGHSNTEAFF. Written as DNA, the CDR3 is TGTGCCAGCAGTTTGGGACACTCGAACACTGAAGCTTTCTTT.

The table lists this clonotype with a count of one. This rearrangement joins TRBV20-1 to TRBJ2-7, with 10 bases matching TRBD1. Germline CDR1 is DFQATT and CDR2 is SNEGSKA (reference sequence). J lost 4 bases, V lost 5 bases, and 5 bases had no gene match. This CDR3 has 13 residues. The CDR3 is CSAYPGQGYEQYF. The CDR3 DNA reads TGCAGTGCTTATCCGGGACAGGGGTACGAGCAGTACTTC.

The CDR3 nucleotides read TGTGCCAGCAGCCCTTTAGGGGGAAAGTTCTTC. The encoded protein is CASSPLGGKFF. V usage is TRBV3-1 and J usage is TRBJ2-1; D perhaps matches TRBD1 (6 bases). V was trimmed by 4 bases and J by 14 bases, leaving 12 bases between them. Germline V gene data show CDR1 as LGHDT and CDR2 as YNNKEL (reference sequence). The CDR3 is 11 residues long.

The chain joins TRBV4-3 to TRBJ1-1; D is unclear. CDR3 length: 13 residues. Germline CDR1 reads LGHNA; CDR2 reads YSLEER. V gave up 2 bases and J gave up 2 bases, with 6 bases separating them. CDR3 coding DNA: TGCGCCAGCAGCCAATATCGAAACACTGAAGCTTTCTTT. Amino acids: CASSQYRNTEAFF.

V and J are TRBV27 and TRBJ1-5; D is unclear. Looked up from germline, CDR1 is MNHEY and CDR2 is SMNVEV (reference sequence). Trimming shortened V by 5 bases and J by 1 base, and 15 bases separated the two germline ends. This CDR3 has 16 amino acids. This CDR3 is CASSQVWGGSNQPQHF. For the CDR3, the DNA is TGTGCCAGCAGTCAAGTCTGGGGAGGAAGCAATCAGCCCCAGCATTTT.

The chain is built from TRBV11-2 and TRBJ2-3; D remains unclear. This CDR3 has 15 amino acids. Looked up from germline, CDR1 is SGHAT and CDR2 is FQNNGV. V was pared by 1 base and J by 1 base, with 9 bases between. The CDR3 loop is CASSLAGWGTDTQYF. The CDR3, as DNA: TGTGCCAGCAGCTTAGCTGGGTGGGGCACAGATACGCAGTATTTT.

J is TRBJ1-1 and V is TRBV29-1, with D possibly TRBD1 on 6 matching bases. This CDR3 has 15 amino acids. The V and J ends lost 3 bases and 4 bases respectively, with 18 bases between them. In germline, CDR1 is SQVTM, CDR2 ANQGSEA. CDR3 DNA sequence: TGCAGCGTTGAGGGACGGGGGGCCCTGGGCACTGAAGCTTTCTTT. Translated: CSVEGRGALGTEAFF.

The V and J genes are TRBV28 and TRBJ2-5, with D tentatively TRBD2 (6 bases). Trimming took 6 bases from V and 4 from J, leaving 15 bases between them. Germline lookup yields CDR1 MDHEN and CDR2 SYDVKM. This CDR3 is 14 amino acids long. This CDR3 is CASRLPGRGETQYF. In DNA form, the CDR3 reads TGTGCCAGCAGGCTACCCGGGCGGGGAGAGACCCAGTACTTC.

The rearrangement joins TRBV4-3 to TRBJ1-4; D is unresolved. The CDR3 length is 16 residues. The germline V and J ends were trimmed by 0 bases and 4 bases, with 12 bases remaining between them. Germline loops: CDR1 LGHNA, CDR2 YSLEER. The CDR3 DNA reads as TGCGCCAGCAGCCAAGATTTCCAGCTAAATAATGAAAAACTGTTTTTT. This encodes CASSQDFQLNNEKLFF.

V is TRBV19 and J is TRBJ1-5; D remains ambiguous. The CDR3 has 13 amino acids. Germline lookup yields CDR1 LNHDA and CDR2 SQIVND (reference sequence). V lost 3 bases and J lost 5, with 8 bases in between. The CDR3 bases are TGTGCCAGTAGTATGGGTGTTGATCAGCCCCAGCATTTT. This codes for CASSMGVDQPQHF.